This TCR beta chain appears in the sequencing data of a study of regulatory T cells in long-lasting Graves disease. This CDR3 has 15 residues. Germline V gene sequence: CDR1 KGHSH, CDR2 LQKENI. Losses at the gene ends were 3 bases for V and 3 bases for J; bases not matched to a gene: 5. Time point indicated: newly diagnosed GD, antithyroid drugs for less than 3 months. Construction of the TCR library relied on RNA isolated from PBMCs. TCR beta libraries were built with iRepertoire HTBI primers and Arm-PCR of CDR3 regions. TCRdb itself ran the multiplex PCR reads through MiXCR, one entry per CDR3 protein. This sample yields almost 450,000 distinct CDR3 sequences, of which about 17% are seen a single time; roughly 10% belongs to the top ten. This clonotype showed up many times. This sample was shared with a second study, whose subject was T cells in Graves' hyperthyroidism and ophthalmopathy. That study reports: The diagnoses drew upon clinical symptoms, serum thyroxine and TRAb, thyroid ultrasound and orbital computed tomography. A set of HTBI primers served as the primers for a first-round RT-PCR of the TCR CDR3.

This receptor was obtained from a woman aged 25 to 39 with Graves disease. The gene calls are TRBV18 and TRBJ1-5; TRBD1 agrees at 7 bases. The specimen comprised peripheral blood mononuclear cells (PBMCs), sampled at new diagnosis, from a patient treated with antithyroid drugs. The CDR3 here is CASSPGTAINQPQHF. In DNA form, the CDR3 reads TGTGCCAGCTCACCGGGGACAGCGATCAATCAGCCCCAGCATTTT.